This T cell receptor (beta chain) derives from a study of graft-versus-host responses after intestinal transplantation (dated by TCRdb to 2020 to 2023). In the study overall: Recipients received multivisceral, liver-intestinal, or isolated intestinal transplants. Every recipient was given anti-thymocyte globulin induction, followed by approximately three years of maintenance tacrolimus and steroids. After intestinal transplantation, graft-versus-host and host-versus-graft alloreactive T cell clones in the graft, circulation and bone marrow were tracked using bulk TCR-beta CDR3 sequencing. To identify alloreactive clones, pre-transplant mixed lymphocyte reaction products were sequenced and compared with unstimulated pre-transplant donor and recipient T cells. Of the 20 to 25 intestinal transplant recipients enrolled in the cohort, one of whom was a retransplant, a few patients without pretransplant specimens were excluded. Donor T cell macrochimerism was defined as a peak of at least 4% donor T cells among recipient peripheral blood mononuclear cells. Samples from three later patients were sequenced in-house on an Illumina MiSeq with MiXCR processing rather than by the commercial service. Overall results and qualifications from the work: Early after transplant, peak levels of circulating GvH clones were associated with declines in HvG clones. The relatively low number and heterogeneity of intestinal transplant patients limited the conclusions. GvH clones were detected in recipient bone marrow, and some appeared earlier in ileal mucosa or blood, consistent with an intestinal mucosal origin. In patients with donor T cell macrochimerism, the allografts had high GvH to HvG T cell clonal ratios.

Receptor amplification or capture employed the immunoSEQ multiplex PCR assay. High-throughput TCR-beta CDR3 sequencing of genomic DNA from most patients was performed by Adaptive Biotechnologies. The authors processed their data as follows. TCR sequencing data were retrieved from Adaptive's ImmunoSEQ software for 15 to 20 patients, whereas a few other patients were processed with MiXCR and VDJtools. CDR3 nucleotide sequences shared between donor and recipient were removed because the origin of such sequences could not be assigned. To count as alloreactive, a clone needed at least 2-fold expansion over unstimulated cells and a minimum CFSE-low frequency of 0.002% (template counts) or 0.001% (read counts). Mappable clones were those detected in sequenced pre-transplant spleen, lymph node, or MLR CFSE-low populations of the donor or recipient. Cumulative frequency of alloreactive clones was calculated as a percentage of all sequences weighted by copy number. The immuneACCESS repertoire file appears here via TCRdb, limited to in-frame rearrangements. These files lack a portion of the clones; in checked studies, under half of the deficit traces to unresolved V genes, and the cause of the others is not known. That table furnishes V, J and clone size, whereas the DNA furnished D and trimming. In all, the sample holds around 39,000 clones, and approximately 95% of those were seen once. 3.6% of the sample belongs to the ten largest clones.

Blood samples were collected up to 4 times in the first month after transplant and then at least monthly when available. As regards this clone: No cognate antigen has been identified for it. No base qualities exist here, and no much larger clone lies one base off it.

The CDR3 sequence holds 12 residues, the cysteine and phenylalanine included. Only the CDR3 portion is preserved as DNA: 36 bases, with reading frame beginning at the first base. Between the V and J ends, shortened by 2 bases and 5 bases respectively, the junction contains 4 bases. CDR1 and CDR2 (KGHSY, FQNENV) derive from the germline V gene. This specimen was PBMCs, taken 700 to 850 days after intestinal transplantation. The source is a human patient who received an intestinal transplant, so some T cells may come from the graft donor. The chain employs TRBV16 and TRBJ2-4; the D gene is unclear. This receptor carries the CDR3 CASSQMENIQYF. The DNA is as follows: TGTGCCAGCAGCCAAATGGAAAACATTCAGTACTTC.